This passage covers 19 T cell receptor beta chains from one sample sequenced in a study of T cells in Graves' hyperthyroidism and ophthalmopathy. Amplified regions were TCR beta CDR3 sequences from RNA transcripts. TCR CDR3 underwent first-round RT-PCR with the HTBI primer set. TCRdb reprocessed the multiplex PCR reads with MiXCR, giving one entry per CDR3 protein. The repertoire holds around 720,000 distinct CDR3 sequences, with around a third as singletons. The sequenced sample was blood. Receptors were obtained from a woman in her forties with Graves' hyperthyroidism.

To note about this clonotype: A much more abundant neighbour one base away suggests this may be a read error. The chain recombines TRBV7-9 with TRBJ1-1; 7 bases align to TRBD1. This CDR3 has 14 residues. Germline V lookup: CDR1 SEHNR, CDR2 FQNEAQ (reference sequence). The ends lost 4 bases at V and 3 bases at J; junction bases unmatched: 5. The CDR3 region is CASSSQGLDTEAFF. The CDR3 DNA is TGTGCCAGCAGCTCACAGGGGTTGGACACTGAAGCTTTCTTT.

The chain joins TRBV10-3 to TRBJ2-7; 10 positions agree with TRBD2. The CDR3 contains 14 residues. V lost 8 bases to trimming and J lost 2 bases; unmatched junction nucleotides: 6. Germline V gives CDR1 ENHRY, CDR2 SYGVKD. The CDR3 sequence: CAISSGRRTYEQYF. The CDR3 region has the DNA TGTGCCATCTCTAGCGGGAGAAGGACCTACGAGCAGTACTTC.

This clonotype was seen repeatedly, ten times or more. The gene calls are TRBV19 and TRBJ1-5; TRBD1 might be the D (5 bases). Trimming cost V 5 bases and J 2 bases, with 13 bases left between them. The CDR3 contains 15 residues. The germline gives CDR1 LNHDA, CDR2 SQIVND (reference sequence). CDR3 region: CASSWEGTGNQPQHF. CDR3 nucleotides: TGTGCCAGTAGTTGGGAGGGGACGGGCAATCAGCCCCAGCATTTT.

The chain combines TRBV7-8 with TRBJ2-7; no definite D call. Germline lookup yields CDR1 SGHVS and CDR2 FQNEAQ. The CDR3 runs 13 residues. Trimming left V 6 bases short and J 3 bases short, with 12 bases between. CDR3 DNA sequence: TGTGCCAGCAGTTACCCCCTGGGCTACGAGCAGTACTTC. This codes for CASSYPLGYEQYF.

This clonotype was recorded a few times. The rearrangement links TRBV12-3 or TRBV12-4 to TRBJ2-7; TRBD1 aligns across 8 bases. The CDR3 has 15 amino acids. V lost 5 bases to trimming and J lost 0 bases; unmatched junction nucleotides: 6. CDR3 bases: TGTGCCAGCAGTCAAACGGGACAGGCCTCCTACGAGCAGTACTTC. Its protein product is CASSQTGQASYEQYF.

The chain links TRBV6-1 to TRBJ1-1, with 9 nucleotides matching TRBD1. With 8 bases clipped from V and 4 bases from J, the junction kept 5 bases outside the gene matches. This CDR3 comprises 13 residues. Germline values: CDR1 MNHNS, CDR2 SASEGT. The DNA for the CDR3 is TGTGCCAGCGAGAGACAGGGGGTCACTGAAGCTTTCTTT. It encodes CASERQGVTEAFF.

This clonotype was seen at least ten times. The rearrangement uses TRBV29-1 and TRBJ1-2, with D unresolved. With 6 bases removed from V and 4 bases from J, the gap between germline ends came to 18 bases. CDR1 is SQVTM, CDR2 ANQGSEA, per germline. The CDR3 loop spans 14 amino acids. The DNA for the CDR3 is TGCAGCGTGGTTCCAGGAACCTCGGTCTATGGCTACACCTTC. Residues: CSVVPGTSVYGYTF.

This clonotype was observed a single time. The rearrangement links TRBV12-3 or TRBV12-4 to TRBJ2-5; a possible D gene is TRBD1 (5 bases). V was shortened by 4 bases and J by 4 bases, with 19 bases between the two germline ends. This CDR3 comprises 16 residues. The CDR3 bases are TGTGCCAGCAGTTGGGTTAGGGCAGGGTATGGAGAGACCCAGTACTTC. This sequence encodes CASSWVRAGYGETQYF.

This clonotype was found many times. This sequence joins TRBV7-2 and TRBJ1-5, with no clear D. Germline V CDR1 and CDR2: SGHTA, FQGNSA. With 1 base removed from V and 5 bases from J, the gap between germline ends came to 6 bases. The CDR3 is made up of 13 amino acids. Here the CDR3 DNA reads TGTGCCAGCAGCTTAGATGTGGATCAGCCCCAGCATTTT. Protein product: CASSLDVDQPQHF.

This clonotype was seen repeatedly, ten times or more. This chain links TRBV4-1 with TRBJ2-5; D gene ambiguous. V dropped 3 bases and J dropped 5 bases, with 16 bases sitting between them. Germline loops: CDR1 MGHRA, CDR2 YSYEKL. The CDR3 length is 15 residues. The CDR3 coding sequence is TGCGCCAGCAGCCAGGGTCGTGGGGTCGCGGAGACCCAGTACTTC. Amino acids: CASSQGRGVAETQYF.

This clonotype was recorded many times. The CDR3, as DNA: TGCAGTGCTAGGTCTAGCGAAGAGACCCAGTACTTC. Its translation is CSARSSEETQYF. The chain joins TRBV20-1 to TRBJ2-5; a weak D match, TRBD2 (6 bases). This CDR3 comprises 12 residues. Germline values: CDR1 DFQATT, CDR2 SNEGSKA (reference sequence). Deletions cut 3 bases from V and 3 bases from J, with 8 bases between.

This clonotype was seen only a few times. A much larger clone is a single base away; this may be a read error. This chain links TRBV29-1 with TRBJ2-7; 8 bases align to TRBD2. With V trimmed by 5 bases and J by 1 base, 7 bases remained unmatched. Germline-derived CDR1 and CDR2 are SQVTM and ANQGSEA. This CDR3 is 14 amino acids long. CDR3 amino acids: CSVIGLAGSYEQYF. In DNA, the CDR3 is TGCAGCGTTATCGGGTTAGCGGGATCCTACGAGCAGTACTTC.

The gene calls are TRBV28 and TRBJ1-5, with a weak D call TRBD1 (6 bases). The germline CDR1 and CDR2 sequences are MDHEN and SYDVKM. V lost 4 bases, J lost 7 bases, and 14 bases lay in between. This CDR3 is built from 14 residues. DNA of the CDR3: TGTGCCAGCAGTTCAACACAGGGAGAACAGCCCCAGCATTTT. Its protein product is CASSSTQGEQPQHF.

This clonotype was counted ten times or more. The V and J genes are TRBV24-1 and TRBJ1-3; D uncertain. The V gene lost 5 bases and the J gene lost 5 bases, with 6 bases spanning the gap. The V gene's germline CDR1 is KGHDR and CDR2 SFDVKD. CDR3 length: 12 amino acids. CDR3 amino acids: CATSGPRNTIYF. In DNA, the CDR3 is TGTGCCACCAGTGGGCCACGAAACACCATATATTTT.

This clonotype was detected ten times or more. The chain uses TRBV2 and TRBJ1-1; D not resolved. V lost 7 bases to trimming and J lost 0 bases, with 6 bases between them. CDR3 size: 12 residues. Germline V gene data show CDR1 as SNHLY and CDR2 as FYNNEI. CDR3 protein: CASTFLNTEAFF. CDR3 bases: TGTGCCAGCACTTTCCTGAACACTGAAGCTTTCTTT.

V is TRBV4-3 and J is TRBJ1-3; D unclear. The CDR3 spans 13 residues. Trimming removed 1 base from V and 8 bases from J, with 9 bases in between. CDR1 is LGHNA, CDR2 YSLEER, per germline. CDR3 sequence: CASSQGTSDTIYF. The CDR3 DNA is TGCGCCAGCAGCCAAGGGACCTCCGACACCATATATTTT.

The chain combines TRBV20-1 with TRBJ2-2; the D gene could be TRBD1 or TRBD2 (5 bases each). Trimming removed 5 bases from V and 2 bases from J, with 21 bases in between. Germline V gives CDR1 DFQATT, CDR2 SNEGSKA (reference sequence). This CDR3 region has 17 residues. Here the CDR3 reads CSAPPPWGTSNTGELFF. The CDR3 nucleotides are TGCAGTGCTCCGCCCCCCTGGGGGACCTCAAACACCGGGGAGCTGTTTTTT.

The CDR3 DNA reads TGTGCCAGCTCACCAGGGTTTACACGCTACGAGCAGTACTTC. It translates to CASSPGFTRYEQYF. The chain joins TRBV18 to TRBJ2-7; no clear D. The germline gives CDR1 KGHSH, CDR2 LQKENI. CDR3 length: 14 residues. V was shortened by 2 bases and J by 3 bases, with 11 bases between the two germline ends. Full variable domain (missing parts from reference TRBV18 and TRBJ2-7): NAGVMQNPRHLVRRRGQEARLRCSPMKGHSHVYWYRQLPEEGLKFMVYLQKENIIDESGMPKERFSAEFPKEGPSILRIQQVVRGDSAAYFCASSPGFTRYEQYFGPGTRLTVT.

Many counts were recorded for this clonotype. The rearrangement joins TRBV9 to TRBJ2-7; possible D gene TRBD2, 6 bases. CDR3 size: 14 residues. The V and J ends lost 3 bases and 1 base respectively, with 11 bases between them. Germline V lookup: CDR1 SGDLS, CDR2 YYNGEE. CDR3 in amino acids: CASSGGDWSYEQYF. The CDR3 nucleotides are TGTGCCAGCAGCGGAGGGGACTGGTCCTACGAGCAGTACTTC.